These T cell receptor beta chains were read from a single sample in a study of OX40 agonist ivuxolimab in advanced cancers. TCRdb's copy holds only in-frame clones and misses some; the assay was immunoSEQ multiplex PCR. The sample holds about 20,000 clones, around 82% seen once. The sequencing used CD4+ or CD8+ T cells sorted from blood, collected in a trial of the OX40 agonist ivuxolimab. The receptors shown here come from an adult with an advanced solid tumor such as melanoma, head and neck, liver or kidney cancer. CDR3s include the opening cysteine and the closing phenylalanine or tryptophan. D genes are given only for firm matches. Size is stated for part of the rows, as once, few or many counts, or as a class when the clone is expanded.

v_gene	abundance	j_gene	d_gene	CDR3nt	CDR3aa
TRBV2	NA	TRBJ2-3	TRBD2	TGTGCCAGCAGTGAAGCGCTTCGTTCGAGCGGGGGCACAGATACGCAGTATTTT	CASSEALRSSGGTDTQYF
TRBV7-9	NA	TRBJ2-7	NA	TGTGCCAGCAGCTATTACAGGGCCGTCGAGCAGTACTTC	CASSYYRAVEQYF
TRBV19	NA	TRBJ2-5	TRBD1	TGTGCCAGTAGTAAAGGGACAGGGGGCTCCTGGATGGAGACCCAGTACTTC	CASSKGTGGSWMETQYF
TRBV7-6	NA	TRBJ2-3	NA	TGTGCCAGCAGCTTAGAGGACACACCAACATTCACAGATACGCAGTATTTT	CASSLEDTPTFTDTQYF
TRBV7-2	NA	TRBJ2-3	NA	TGTGCCAGCAGCTCAGTCCGGGTAATTAGCACAGATACGCAGTATTTT	CASSSVRVISTDTQYF
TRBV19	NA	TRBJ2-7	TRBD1	TGTGCCAGTAAACCGGGACAGGGGGCAGGGTACGAGCAGTACTTC	CASKPGQGAGYEQYF
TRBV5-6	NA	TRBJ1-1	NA	TGTGCCAGCAGCTTGGTCGGAATGAACACTGAAGCTTTCTTT	CASSLVGMNTEAFF
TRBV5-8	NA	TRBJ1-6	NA	TGTGCCAGCAGCTTGGGGGTAGATTACTCCCTCTATAATTCACCCCTCCACTTT	CASSLGVDYSLYNSPLHF
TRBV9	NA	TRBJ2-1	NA	TGTGCCAGCAGCCTCACAGGGGGGGCACTTTTGGATGAGCAGTTCTTC	CASSLTGGALLDEQFF
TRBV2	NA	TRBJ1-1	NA	TGTGCCAGCAGTGAAGGGGGGCGCACTGAAGCTTTCTTT	CASSEGGRTEAFF
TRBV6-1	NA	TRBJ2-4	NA	TGTGCCAGCAGTGAAGTTGCGGGGGCGGGGAACATTCAGTACTTC	CASSEVAGAGNIQYF
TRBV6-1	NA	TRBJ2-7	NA	TGTGCCAGCATGGGGGCCTACGAGCAGTACTTC	CASMGAYEQYF
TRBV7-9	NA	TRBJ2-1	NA	TGTGCCAGCAGCTGGACCAGTTATTACGAGCAGTTCTTC	CASSWTSYYEQFF
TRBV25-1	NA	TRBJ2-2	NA	TGTGCCAGCAGTGAATGGGGGCTCGGCACCGGGGAGCTGTTTTTT	CASSEWGLGTGELFF
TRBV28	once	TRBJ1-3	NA	TGTGCCAGCAGCGCGTTGAGCTCTGGAAACACCATATATTTT	CASSALSSGNTIYF
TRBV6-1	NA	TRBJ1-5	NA	TGTGCCAGCAGTGAAGTGGCCCCCAATCAGCCCCAGCATTTT	CASSEVAPNQPQHF
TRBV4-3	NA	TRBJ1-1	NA	TGCGCCAGCAGCCAGTCTGGTAACACTGAAGCTTTCTTT	CASSQSGNTEAFF
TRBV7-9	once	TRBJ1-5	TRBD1	TGTGCCAGCAGCCCCGGACAGGGGACTGATCAGCCCCAGCATTTT	CASSPGQGTDQPQHF
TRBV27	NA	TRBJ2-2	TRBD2	TGTGCCAGCAGTTTATCCAGCGGGACCACCGGGGAGCTGTTTTTT	CASSLSSGTTGELFF
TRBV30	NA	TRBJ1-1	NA	TGTGCCTGGAGGCGGGGGGTGAACACTGAAGCTTTCTTT	CAWRRGVNTEAFF
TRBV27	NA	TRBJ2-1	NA	TGTGCCAGCAGTTTCCTAGCGAGGTACAATGAGCAGTTCTTC	CASSFLARYNEQFF
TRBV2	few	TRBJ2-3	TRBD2	TGTGCCAGCAGTGATCCAGCGGGGCACAGCGATACGCAGTATTTT	CASSDPAGHSDTQYF
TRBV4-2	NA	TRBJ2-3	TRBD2	TGTGCCAGCAGCCCCCGGACTAGCGACACAGATACGCAGTATTTT	CASSPRTSDTDTQYF
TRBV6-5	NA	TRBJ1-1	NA	TGTGCCAGCAGCCCGACAGGATCGAACACTGAAGCTTTCTTT	CASSPTGSNTEAFF
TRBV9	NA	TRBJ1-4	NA	TGTGCCAGCAGCGTAGAAGGCAGCCCTAATGAAAAACTGTTTTTT	CASSVEGSPNEKLFF
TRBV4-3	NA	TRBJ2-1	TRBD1	TGCGCCAGCAGCTTCCAGCCCTTGGGGGACAGTTTAGGCAATGAGCAGTTCTTC	CASSFQPLGDSLGNEQFF
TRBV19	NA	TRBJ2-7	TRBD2	TGTGCCAGTGCTTCTAGCGGGGGTGGCTACGAGCAGTACTTC	CASASSGGGYEQYF
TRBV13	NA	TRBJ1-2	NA	TGTGCCAGCAGCCGAAATCAAGAAGGGATTTGGGCTAGATCCTTGAATGGCTACACCTTC	CASSRNQEGIWARSLNGYTF
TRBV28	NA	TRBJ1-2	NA	TGTGCCAGCAGTCCCTTAGTTCAGGGGTACTATGGCTACACCTTC	CASSPLVQGYYGYTF
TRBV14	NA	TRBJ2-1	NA	TGTGCCAGCAGCCAAGAAGGACAAGTCTTTAGCTCCTACAATGAGCAGTTCTTC	CASSQEGQVFSSYNEQFF
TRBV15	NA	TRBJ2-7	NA	TGTGCCACCAGCAGGAAAAGCTTCGGGGGTAGCTCCTACGAGCAGTACTTC	CATSRKSFGGSSYEQYF
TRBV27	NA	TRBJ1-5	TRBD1	TGTGCCAGCAGTTTATTGGGGACAGGGAACCAGCCCCAGCATTTT	CASSLLGTGNQPQHF
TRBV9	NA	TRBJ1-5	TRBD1	TGTGCCAGCAGCACAGGGGACTCCAATCAGCCCCAGCATTTT	CASSTGDSNQPQHF
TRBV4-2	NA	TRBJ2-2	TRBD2	TGTGCCAGCAGCCCGGCGGGACTAATAAACACCGGGGAGCTGTTTTTT	CASSPAGLINTGELFF
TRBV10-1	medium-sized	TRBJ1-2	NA	TGCGCCACCCAGATACGGCCGGGTGGCTACACCTTC	CATQIRPGGYTF
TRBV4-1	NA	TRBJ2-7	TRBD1	TGCGCCAGCAGCCAAGGGCCGAACAGGGGATACGAGCAGTACTTC	CASSQGPNRGYEQYF
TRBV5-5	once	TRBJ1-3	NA	TGTGCCAGCAGCCCCGTGGGGGACACCATATATTTT	CASSPVGDTIYF
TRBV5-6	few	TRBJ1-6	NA	TGTGCCAGCGGGGAGTGGGCCATGGGTAATTCACCCCTCCACTTT	CASGEWAMGNSPLHF
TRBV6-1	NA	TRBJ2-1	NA	TGTGCCAGCAGTGAAGAAGGGTCCTACAATGAGCAGTTCTTC	CASSEEGSYNEQFF
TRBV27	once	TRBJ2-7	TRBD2	TGTGCCAGCGGCCTCACGGGACTAGCGGGGGGCACACCCTTAGAGCAGTACTTC	CASGLTGLAGGTPLEQYF
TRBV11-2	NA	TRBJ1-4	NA	TGTGCCAGCAGCTACACTTCCGGCCCAACGGAGGAAAAACTGTTTTTT	CASSYTSGPTEEKLFF
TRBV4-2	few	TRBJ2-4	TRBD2	TGTGCCAGCAGCCAATACGGGGGGGCCAAAAACATTCAGTACTTC	CASSQYGGAKNIQYF
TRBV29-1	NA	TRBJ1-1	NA	TGCAGCGTTGATCCGGCCCAGGTCGAGGGGTGGAACACTGAAGCTTTCTTT	CSVDPAQVEGWNTEAFF
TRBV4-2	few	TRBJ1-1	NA	TGTGCCAGCAGCCTTACGGGTACTGAAGCTTTCTTT	CASSLTGTEAFF